The rows below give T cell receptor beta chains drawn from one sample of a study of control samples from healthy donors and cancer patients. Method: immunoSEQ multiplex PCR; TCRdb's copy keeps in-frame clones and lacks some. The table has about 88,000 clones, over 90% seen once. The source material was blood. These receptors all come from a man aged 18 to 29 in good health. Each CDR3 is given with its conserved first and last residue. D genes are given only for firm matches. Part of the rows lack a size; the others show once, few, many or a class for expanded clones.

d_gene,len,v_gene,abundance,j_gene,CDR3nt,CDR3aa
-,11,TRBV29-1,-,TRBJ2-7,TGCAGCGCCTCGTATTCCTACGAGCAGTACTTC,CSASYSYEQYF
-,18,TRBV30,-,TRBJ2-7,TGTGCCTGGAGGCACCCGTCGGCAGCCACTCAAGCAAGATACGAGCAGTACTTC,CAWRHPSAATQARYEQYF
-,15,TRBV4-1,few,TRBJ1-1,TGCGCCAGCAGCCAAGATCCAGGGATGAACACTGAAGCTTTCTTT,CASSQDPGMNTEAFF
-,17,TRBV11-2,-,TRBJ1-2,TGTGCCAGCAGCCCCCCGGGGGACACCACATGGGTCTATGGCTACACCTTC,CASSPPGDTTWVYGYTF
-,16,TRBV3-1/TRBV3-2,-,TRBJ2-1,TGTGCCAGCAGCCAAGTAGCGCTCCTTTCCTACAATGAGCAGTTCTTC,CASSQVALLSYNEQFF
TRBD1,15,TRBV7-6,-,TRBJ2-7,TGTGCCAGCAGTTCGGGACAGGGGATACTCTACGAGCAGTACTTC,CASSSGQGILYEQYF
TRBD1,15,TRBV6-5,-,TRBJ1-6,TGTGCCAGCAGTTCCGACAGGGCAGGGTATTCACCCCTCCACTTT,CASSSDRAGYSPLHF
-,15,TRBV27,-,TRBJ1-2,TGTGCCAGCAACCCTTACTCGGACAGTAACTATGGCTACACCTTC,CASNPYSDSNYGYTF
-,15,TRBV18,few,TRBJ2-7,TGTGCCAGCTCACCACCCGTGGGCAGGGGAGGCGAGCAGTACTTC,CASSPPVGRGGEQYF
TRBD2,14,TRBV20-1,-,TRBJ2-7,TGCAGTGCTAGTCTGGGGCTAGCGGGCTACGAGCAGTACTTC,CSASLGLAGYEQYF
-,15,TRBV19,-,TRBJ1-3,TGTGCCAGTAGTATAGCAGGACCCTCTGGAAACACCATATATTTT,CASSIAGPSGNTIYF
TRBD1,14,TRBV28,-,TRBJ1-1,TGTGCCAGCAGCAGGACAGGGAGTGACACTGAAGCTTTCTTT,CASSRTGSDTEAFF
-,20,TRBV6-6,-,TRBJ1-1,TGTGCCAGCAGCCATTGGGGTAGGAGGGCCCGCATTATAGTGAACACTGAAGCTTTCTTT,CASSHWGRRARIIVNTEAFF
-,16,TRBV10-2,few,TRBJ1-6,TGCGCCAGCAGCCAGGGAAGTAAAGATTGGAATTCACCCCTCCACTTT,CASSQGSKDWNSPLHF
-,14,TRBV2,-,TRBJ1-2,TGTGCCAGCACCCCACAGGGCTTGAGCTATGGCTACACCTTC,CASTPQGLSYGYTF
TRBD1,18,TRBV13,-,TRBJ1-2,TGTGCCAGCAGCCTCGGTCCCGGGACAGGGGGCCGATCCCATGGCTACACCTTC,CASSLGPGTGGRSHGYTF
TRBD2,15,TRBV7-9,few,TRBJ2-7,TGTGCCAGCAGCCCAGGGACTAGCGGATCCTACGAGCAGTACTTC,CASSPGTSGSYEQYF
-,12,TRBV4-1,-,TRBJ1-4,TGCGCCAGCAGCCAGATCGGCGAAAAACTGTTTTTT,CASSQIGEKLFF
TRBD1,14,TRBV5-1,once,TRBJ1-2,TGCGCCAGCAGCGGAGGACAGGGAAACTATGGCTACACCTTC,CASSGGQGNYGYTF
-,14,TRBV6-4,-,TRBJ2-2,TGTGCCAGCAGATGGAGGGTAGAAACCGGGGAGCTGTTTTTT,CASRWRVETGELFF
-,16,TRBV7-6,-,TRBJ1-6,TGTGCCAGCAGCTTATGGTCAGACATTGCGAATTCACCCCTCCACTTT,CASSLWSDIANSPLHF
-,13,TRBV7-8,-,TRBJ1-6,TGTGCCAGCAGCTTAGGCAGGGATTCACCCCTCCACTTT,CASSLGRDSPLHF
-,13,TRBV24-1,-,TRBJ1-2,TGTGCCACCAGTGATTCGATGAACTATGGCTACACCTTC,CATSDSMNYGYTF